This passage covers 30 T cell receptor beta chains from one sample sequenced in a study of cytomegalovirus exposure and HLA in healthy donors listed by TCRdb under 2017. Receptor amplification or capture employed the immunoSEQ multiplex PCR assay. A mixture of 60 forward primers for TCR Vbeta segments and 13 reverse primers for TCR Jbeta segments was used in the multiplex PCR. What TCRdb holds here is the immuneACCESS table cut down to in-frame rearrangements. Part of the clones is not present; checked against another copy, under half of the missing clones reflect an unresolved V gene, and the others are unexplained. This sample comprises fewer than 250,000 clones, approximately 78% of them detected only once. The leading ten clones occupy roughly 3.1% of the sample. Material: PBMCs. The receptor set was obtained from a man in his thirties or forties in good health and CMV-seronegative.

The chain has TRBV28 and TRBJ2-7, with TRBD1 as a possible D gene (5 bases). V lost 5 bases, J lost 1 base, and 12 bases lay in between. The CDR3 covers 14 residues. Germline-derived CDR1 and CDR2 are MDHEN and SYDVKM. The DNA of the CDR3 is TGTGCCAGCAGTCCCCCAGCAGGGTCCTACGAGCAGTACTTC. It encodes CASSPPAGSYEQYF.

The chain recombines TRBV28 with TRBJ1-1; D possibly corresponds to TRBD1 (6 bases). Trimming pared 7 bases from V and 4 bases from J, leaving 22 bases between. The length of the CDR3 is 16 residues. Germline V gene data show CDR1 as MDHEN and CDR2 as SYDVKM. CDR3 residues: CASNPWGIQGSTEAFF. The CDR3 nucleotides are TGTGCCAGCAACCCTTGGGGGATACAGGGCTCCACTGAAGCTTTCTTT. Drawing the rest from reference TRBV28 and TRBJ1-1, the complete variable domain is DVKVTQSSRYLVKRTGEKVFLECVQDMDHENMFWYRQDPGLGLRLIYFSYDVKMKEKGDIPEGYSVSREKKERFSLILESASTNQTSMYLCASNPWGIQGSTEAFFGQGTRLTVV.

The J gene is TRBJ2-3, the V gene TRBV6-5; the D gene is possibly TRBD2 (6 bases). The CDR3 length is 15 residues. Germline V lookup: CDR1 MNHEY, CDR2 SVGAGI. V was shortened by 6 bases and J by 3 bases, with 16 bases between the two germline ends. CDR3 nucleotides: TGTGCCAGCAGGGCAGGGACTCGAGAGACAGATACGCAGTATTTT. Protein sequence: CASRAGTRETDTQYF.

The chain uses TRBV10-3 and TRBJ2-7, with D perhaps matching TRBD1 (5 bases). The CDR3 spans 11 residues. Trimming shortened V by 5 bases and J by 7 bases, and 9 bases separated the two germline ends. Germline V gives CDR1 ENHRY, CDR2 SYGVKD. The CDR3 loop is CAISFREEQYF. Written as DNA, the CDR3 is TGTGCCATCAGTTTCAGGGAAGAGCAGTACTTC.

The gene calls are TRBV12-5 and TRBJ1-1; D gene uncertain. This CDR3 is built from 15 residues. CDR1 and CDR2 from the germline V gene are LGHNT and FRNRAP. Trimming took 6 bases from V and 4 from J, leaving 18 bases between them. CDR3 sequence reads: CASGPGEGKFTEAFF. The CDR3 region has the DNA TGTGCTAGTGGACCCGGGGAGGGTAAGTTCACTGAAGCTTTCTTT. Full variable domain (rest looked up from reference TRBV12-5 and TRBJ1-1): DARVTQTPRHKVTEMGQEVTMRCQPILGHNTVFWYRQTMMQGLELLAYFRNRAPLDDSGMPKDRFSAEMPDATLATLKIQPSEPRDSAVYFCASGPGEGKFTEAFFGQGTRLTVV.

The rearrangement joins TRBV6-5 to TRBJ1-2; D unresolved. V was shortened by 6 bases and J by 4 bases, with 12 bases between the two germline ends. The CDR3 is 13 residues long. The germline V gene has CDR1 MNHEY and CDR2 SVGAGI. The CDR3 sequence: CASSRLAGYGYTF. In nucleotides, the CDR3 is TGTGCCAGCAGCCGCCTGGCAGGCTATGGCTACACCTTC.

This clone was detected only a few times. The genes are TRBV7-8 and TRBJ2-2; 11 nucleotides align to TRBD1. The length of the CDR3 is 16 residues. The germline V gene encodes CDR1 SGHVS and CDR2 FQNEAQ. V gave up 1 base and J gave up 4 bases; unmatched junction bases: 2. The DNA for the CDR3 is TGTGCCAGCAGCTTAGGGACAGGGGGCAGCACCGGGGAGCTGTTTTTT. It yields the protein CASSLGTGGSTGELFF.

This clone was counted a few times. V usage is TRBV10-2 and J usage is TRBJ2-7, with 10 nucleotides matching TRBD2. The CDR3 is 14 amino acids. Germline V CDR1 and CDR2: WSHSY, SAAADI. V lost 8 bases to trimming and J lost 7 bases; unmatched junction nucleotides: 11. CDR3 sequence (DNA): TGCGCCAGCGCCCTCCTAGCGGGGGCGGGGGAGCAGTACTTC. Amino acids: CASALLAGAGEQYF.

The V and J genes are TRBV18 and TRBJ1-1; 9 nucleotides align to TRBD1. This CDR3 is 16 amino acids long. Per the germline V gene, CDR1 is KGHSH and CDR2 is LQKENI. Germline trimming cut 5 bases from V and 3 bases from J; bases unmatched to any gene: 10. The CDR3 DNA follows: TGTGCCAGCTCATCCGACCTGGGGACAGGGTACACTGAAGCTTTCTTT. Its translation: CASSSDLGTGYTEAFF.

V usage is TRBV10-3 and J usage is TRBJ2-5, with D perhaps matching TRBD2 (5 bases). Germline CDR1 and CDR2: ENHRY and SYGVKD. Trimming left V 0 bases short and J 11 bases short, with 13 bases between. The CDR3 consists of 13 residues. The CDR3 sequence is CAISESATWEQYF. CDR3 DNA sequence: TGTGCCATCAGTGAGTCGGCGACCTGGGAGCAGTACTTC.

The rearrangement joins TRBV6-6 to TRBJ1-1, with 9 bases aligning to TRBD1. CDR3 length: 13 amino acids. Germline CDR1 and CDR2: MNHNY and SVGAGI (reference sequence). V lost 7 bases to trimming and J lost 5 bases; unmatched junction nucleotides: 5. The CDR3 DNA follows: TGTGCCAGCAACTGGGACAGGGAGACTGAAGCTTTCTTT. It specifies CASNWDRETEAFF.

The chain is built from TRBV5-4 and TRBJ2-1; D is perhaps TRBD1 (5 bases). V was clipped by 0 bases and J by 5 bases, with 12 bases between them. Germline CDR1 reads SGHNT; CDR2 reads YYREEE (reference sequence). The CDR3 is made up of 15 amino acids. The CDR3: CASSLDTGINNEQFF. The CDR3 region has the DNA TGTGCCAGCAGCTTGGATACAGGAATTAACAATGAGCAGTTCTTC.

This sequence joins TRBV7-2 and TRBJ1-1; TRBD1 matches 9 bases. The CDR3 spans 12 residues. Germline CDR1 and CDR2: SGHTA and FQGNSA. The V gene end was trimmed by 6 bases and the J gene end by 7 bases; junction bases not matched to a gene: 3. The CDR3 region is CASRPDRGEAFF. In DNA form, the CDR3 reads TGTGCCAGCAGACCGGACAGGGGTGAAGCTTTCTTT.

This clone has a handful of counts. The rearrangement uses TRBV7-2 and TRBJ2-3, with a tentative D call TRBD2 (6 bases). Trimming pared 3 bases from V and 0 bases from J, leaving 16 bases between. Germline values: CDR1 SGHTA, CDR2 FQGNSA. The length of the CDR3 is 17 residues. CDR3 sequence: CASSLTSTVTSTDTQYF. DNA for the CDR3: TGTGCCAGCAGCTTGACTAGTACAGTCACTAGCACAGATACGCAGTATTTT.

The chain recombines TRBV7-9 with TRBJ2-5, with 7 bases that match TRBD2. The ends lost 1 base at V and 4 bases at J; junction bases unmatched: 6. The CDR3 spans 15 residues. Germline V gene sequence: CDR1 SEHNR, CDR2 FQNEAQ (reference sequence). CDR3 nucleotides: TGTGCCAGCAGCTTAGTCCTAGCGGAGGGAGAGACCCAGTACTTC. Its protein is CASSLVLAEGETQYF.

Worth noting for this clone: Other DNA sequences in the sample encode the same CDR3. V and J are TRBV5-1 and TRBJ1-1; TRBD1 aligns across 10 bases. V shed 4 bases and J 5 bases; nucleotides not matched to a gene: 5. The CDR3 length is 14 residues. Germline lookup yields CDR1 SGHRS and CDR2 YFSETQ. The CDR3 is CASSRTGGGTEAFF. CDR3 in DNA: TGCGCCAGCAGCCGGACAGGGGGAGGAACTGAAGCTTTCTTT.

As regards this clone: The same CDR3 also results from other DNA sequences found in this sample. V is TRBV19 and J is TRBJ2-2, with 9 bases aligning to TRBD1. CDR1 and CDR2 from the germline V gene are LNHDA and SQIVND (reference sequence). This CDR3 spans 15 amino acids. V lost 6 bases, J lost 5 bases, and 7 bases stayed unmatched. CDR3 DNA sequence: TGTGCCAGTAGCACCGGGACAGGGAGTACCGGGGAGCTGTTTTTT. Protein sequence: CASSTGTGSTGELFF.

The gene calls are TRBV7-8 and TRBJ2-5, with 12 bases fitting TRBD2. This CDR3 is built from 16 residues. With V trimmed by 5 bases and J by 2 bases, 6 bases remained unmatched. The V gene's germline CDR1 is SGHVS and CDR2 FQNEAQ. The CDR3 here is CASSTNGLAGQETQYF. DNA of the CDR3: TGTGCCAGCAGCACCAATGGACTAGCGGGACAAGAGACCCAGTACTTC.

The table lists this clone with a few counts. The CDR3 coding sequence is TGTGCCAGCAGCCGGGACAGGGGGGAGACCCAGTACTTC. It yields the protein CASSRDRGETQYF. The chain couples TRBV7-3 to TRBJ2-5; TRBD1 aligns across 11 bases. Trimming at V came to 5 bases and at J to 5 bases, leaving 1 base not matched to a gene. CDR1 and CDR2 (germline): SGHTA, FQGTGA. CDR3 length: 13 amino acids.

J is TRBJ1-2 and V is TRBV5-1; TRBD1 might be the D (5 bases). Germline CDR1 and CDR2: SGHRS and YFSETQ. CDR3 size: 19 residues. V dropped 0 bases and J dropped 7 bases, with 28 bases sitting between them. In DNA, the CDR3 is TGCGCCAGCAGCTTGGTGGGTGCCGTAGGCAGGGAAGGCGAACTTGGCTACACCTTC. Protein product: CASSLVGAVGREGELGYTF.

J is TRBJ2-7 and V is TRBV25-1; D is undetermined. The V gene lost 2 bases and the J gene lost 5 bases, with 10 bases spanning the gap. CDR3 length equals 13 residues. The germline CDR1 and CDR2 sequences are MGHDK and SYGVNS. The CDR3 DNA reads as TGTGCCAGCAGTGAACTAACCCGGGACGAGCAGTACTTC. It translates to CASSELTRDEQYF.

With respect to this clone: One end of the junction varies from germline; a read error may be responsible. The J gene is TRBJ2-6, the V gene TRBV6-1, with D perhaps TRBD2 (7 bases). This CDR3 comprises 16 residues. CDR1 is MNHNS and CDR2 is SASEGT in the germline V gene. The CDR3 loop is CASSEAGGLGASVLTF. The CDR3 nucleotides are TGTGCCAGCAGTGAAGCGGGGGGGCTGGGGGCCAGCGTCCTGACTTTC.

The V gene is TRBV19, the J gene TRBJ2-7; TRBD1 matches at 12 bases. CDR1 is LNHDA and CDR2 is SQIVND in the germline V gene (reference sequence). The trim removed 5 bases at V and 1 base at J, leaving 3 bases unmatched. This CDR3 has 15 residues. CDR3 in DNA: TGTGCCAGTAGTCCGGGACAGGGGGCTTCCTACGAGCAGTACTTC. Translation gives CASSPGQGASYEQYF.

This chain joins TRBV7-2 and TRBJ2-7, with TRBD1 identical over 7 bases. The CDR3 runs to 17 residues. J gave up 0 bases and V 5 bases, and 13 bases lay outside the gene matches. Germline loops: CDR1 SGHTA, CDR2 FQGNSA. The chain's CDR3 is CASSNGDSLSSSYEQYF. In DNA, the CDR3 is TGTGCCAGCAGCAACGGGGACAGCTTGTCCAGCTCCTACGAGCAGTACTTC.

DNA of the CDR3: TGTGCCAGCTCACCCCGTCAAATGGTAGGAGTTGAAGCTTTCTTT. Protein sequence: CASSPRQMVGVEAFF. This chain connects TRBV18 to TRBJ1-1; D is unresolved. The CDR3 loop spans 15 amino acids. The ends were cut back, 3 bases at V and 7 bases at J, with 18 bases in the middle. CDR1 and CDR2 (germline): KGHSH, LQKENI.

The rearrangement joins TRBV27 to TRBJ1-2; 12 positions agree with TRBD1. CDR1 is MNHEY and CDR2 is SMNVEV in the germline V gene (reference sequence). V dropped 5 bases and J dropped 6; count of bases not matched to a gene: 7. The CDR3 runs 15 residues. This CDR3 is CASSPGQGANDGYTF. DNA for the CDR3: TGTGCCAGCAGTCCGGGACAGGGGGCTAATGATGGCTACACCTTC.

This clone was recorded once. The chain has TRBV28 and TRBJ1-1; TRBD1 aligns across 11 bases. The V gene's germline CDR1 is MDHEN and CDR2 SYDVKM. The V and J ends lost 6 bases and 3 bases, in that order; junction bases with no gene match: 9. The CDR3 contains 16 residues. CDR3 in DNA: TGTGCCAGCAGAGTGGCCGGGACAGGGGGGGACACTGAAGCTTTCTTT. Protein: CASRVAGTGGDTEAFF.

The chain uses TRBV2 and TRBJ1-2; 7 bases fit TRBD1. The CDR3 is 12 amino acids. The V gene end was trimmed by 8 bases and the J gene end by 3 bases; junction bases not matched to a gene: 3. CDR1 and CDR2 (germline): SNHLY, FYNNEI. CDR3: CASRDSHYGYTF. In nucleotides, the CDR3 is TGTGCCAGCCGGGACAGCCACTATGGCTACACCTTC.

The count of this clone is one. The chain employs TRBV7-9 and TRBJ2-2; TRBD1 matches at 7 bases. This CDR3 comprises 17 residues. Germline CDR1 reads SEHNR; CDR2 reads FQNEAQ (reference sequence). J gave up 3 bases and V 5 bases, and 12 bases lay outside the gene matches. CDR3 loop: CASSVGDRARDTGELFF. The DNA of the CDR3 is TGTGCCAGCAGCGTCGGAGACAGGGCCAGGGACACCGGGGAGCTGTTTTTT.

This clone turned up a few times. The CDR3: CASRRQGAGNTEAFF. CDR3 bases: TGTGCCAGCAGGCGTCAGGGGGCCGGGAACACTGAAGCTTTCTTT. The genes are TRBV28 and TRBJ1-1, with 8 bases identical to TRBD1. Germline V lookup: CDR1 MDHEN, CDR2 SYDVKM. V shed 6 bases, J shed 1 base, and the junction held 7 bases outside the gene matches. This CDR3 has 15 amino acids.